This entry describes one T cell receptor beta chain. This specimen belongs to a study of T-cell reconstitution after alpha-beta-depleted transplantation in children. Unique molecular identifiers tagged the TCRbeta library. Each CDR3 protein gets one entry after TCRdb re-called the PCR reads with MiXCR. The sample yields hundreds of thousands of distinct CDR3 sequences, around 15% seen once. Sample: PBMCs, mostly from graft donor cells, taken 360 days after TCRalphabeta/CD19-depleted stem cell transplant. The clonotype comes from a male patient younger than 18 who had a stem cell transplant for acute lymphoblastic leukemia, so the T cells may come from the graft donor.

The CDR3 coding sequence is TGTGCCAGCCGGCGACAGGAGCTGGGGAGGAATGAGCAGTTCTTC. It codes for CASRRQELGRNEQFF. The chain recombines TRBV13 with TRBJ2-1; D is possibly TRBD1 or TRBD2 (6 bases each). Trimming pared 8 bases from V and 7 bases from J, leaving 21 bases between. Germline CDR1 is PRHDT and CDR2 is FYEKMQ (reference sequence). The CDR3 has 15 residues.